These T cell receptor beta chains were read from a single sample in a study of blood T cell repertoires in COVID-19. Repertoires were generated with immunoSEQ multiplex PCR, while TCRdb's copy carries only in-frame clones and drops some. This repertoire shows 55,000 to 70,000 clones, about 90% found once; its top ten account for roughly 3.2%. The sequencing sample was made of peripheral blood. These receptors all come from a woman aged 45-65 years with COVID-19, enrolled during active disease. Both conserved end residues are trimmed from each CDR3.

10 TRBJ2-1 TRBV3-1/TRBV3-2 ASSLLVNEQF
14 TRBJ1-1 TRBV6-2/TRBV6-3 ASSLDPRALNTEAF
11 TRBJ1-5 TRBV5-4 ASLGTENQPQH
14 TRBJ1-3 TRBV28 ASRGAGQSSGNTIY
14 TRBJ1-5 TRBV25-1 ASSVLRQGFYQPQH
12 TRBJ1-5 TRBV19 ASSIGGGYQPQH
15 TRBJ2-2 TRBV27 ASSLSGRRYPTGELF
13 TRBJ2-1 TRBV5-4 ASSLWDYLGNEQF
11 TRBJ1-1 TRBV6-5 ASSYLGGVGAF
13 TRBJ2-3 TRBV11-2 ASSSRGGETDTQY
15 TRBJ2-7 TRBV27 ASSSTLTSASSYEQY
13 TRBJ2-3 TRBV6-5 ASSYRAGGADTQY
16 TRBJ2-5 TRBV11-2 ASSLDTRGLAGAETQY
13 TRBJ1-1 TRBV28 ASSLIGTGGTEAF
12 TRBJ2-1 TRBV19 ASSIGTGGDEQF
14 TRBJ2-2 TRBV5-1 ASSSGTSGSIGELF
17 TRBJ2-1 TRBV3-1/TRBV3-2 ASSPSLAGGHSVGNEQF
14 TRBJ1-3 TRBV9 ASSVTGTNSGNTIY
12 TRBJ1-6 TRBV10-3 AIRPGQQNSPLH
11 TRBJ1-2 TRBV24-1 ATSEGGGYGYT
16 TRBJ2-3 TRBV4-1 ASSQEGPGSTSTDTQY
14 TRBJ2-1 TRBV4-2 ASSQAATGVHNEQF
10 TRBJ2-1 TRBV12-3/TRBV12-4 ASSPGGGEQF
13 TRBJ2-5 TRBV14 ASSQLLAGQETQY
15 TRBJ1-2 TRBV5-5 ASSSGDRGPFGNGYT
13 TRBJ1-2 TRBV4-2 ASSPNGDSSYGYT
13 TRBJ2-7 TRBV7-2 ASSFGAGVAYEQY
13 TRBJ2-3 TRBV9 ASAASGPSTDTQY
13 TRBJ2-7 TRBV11-2 ASRPIQGARYEQY
11 TRBJ2-5 TRBV5-4 ASSLAGVETQY
10 TRBJ2-1 TRBV29-1 SGGLANNEQF
13 TRBJ2-3 TRBV6-5 ASKLTGLRGGTQY
13 TRBJ2-1 TRBV5-1 ASSSLAERGNEQF
12 TRBJ2-7 TRBV28 ASRDRGSRYEQY
12 TRBJ2-3 TRBV5-4 ASSPSWGQDTQY
14 TRBJ2-7 TRBV6-1 ASSEAPEGGRSEQY
12 TRBJ2-1 TRBV24-1 ATMGASSYNEQF
15 TRBJ2-2 TRBV24-1 ATSDTLAGANTGELF
9 TRBJ1-6 TRBV5-6 ASSGNRGLH
10 TRBJ1-1 TRBV30 AWSRGPPEAF
11 TRBJ1-1 TRBV7-2 ASSWTGNTEAF
11 TRBJ2-1 TRBV14 ASRNSGSNEQF
13 TRBJ2-1 TRBV5-4 ASSLDLTSYNEQF
12 TRBJ2-2 TRBV3-1/TRBV3-2 ASSQVGGLGELF
13 TRBJ2-7 TRBV5-1 ASRLDFPSTYEQY
12 TRBJ2-7 TRBV6-2/TRBV6-3 ASSYGGASYEQY
11 TRBJ2-2 TRBV7-2 ASRLRGTGELF
13 TRBJ1-6 TRBV19 ASSPGAIYNSPLH
11 TRBJ2-1 TRBV5-1 ASSQAVRGEQF
12 TRBJ2-1 TRBV19 ASRGGVSYNEQF
13 TRBJ2-1 TRBV7-9 ASRSGRSSYNEQF
11 TRBJ2-2 TRBV18 ASLRTGTGELF
12 TRBJ2-7 TRBV27 ASAVTGGPYEQY
13 TRBJ2-1 TRBV7-2 ASSLGLAGQNEQF